The 5 T cell receptor beta chains presented below share a single source sample, sequenced in a study of molecular identifiers for immune sequencing clone quantification. TCRdb used MiXCR to reprocess the PCR reads, holding one entry per CDR3 protein. The sample lists about half a million distinct CDR3 sequences; around 21% were seen once. Material: naive CD8+ T cells from blood, with Jurkat cell RNA spiked in. Subset here: FACS-sorted CD8+CD4-CCR7+CD45RA+ naive T cells. The receptors come from a human donor in good health. Some libraries in this study had Jurkat cell RNA spiked in.

This clonotype was seen ten or more times. The chain combines TRBV13 with TRBJ2-2; maybe TRBD2 (5 bases). The V end lost 2 bases, the J end lost 5 bases, and 6 bases lay between the germline ends. This CDR3 region has 13 residues. In germline, CDR1 is PRHDT, CDR2 FYEKMQ (reference sequence). CDR3 nucleotide sequence: TGTGCCAGCAGCTTACGAGGGACCGGGGAGCTGTTTTTT. It codes for CASSLRGTGELFF.

In regard to this clonotype: This may come from a read error, since a much larger clone is one base off. V and J are TRBV11-2 and TRBJ1-1; D is unclear. CDR1 is SGHAT and CDR2 is FQNNGV in the germline V gene. This CDR3 is built from 12 residues. The CDR3 is CAGSSQSPEAFF. DNA of the CDR3: TGTGCCGGCAGCTCGCAAAGCCCTGAAGCTTTCTTT.

This clonotype was observed many times. The chain has TRBV27 and TRBJ2-7; D is perhaps TRBD1 (6 bases). The V and J ends lost 9 bases and 3 bases respectively, with 15 bases between them. There are 13 residues in the CDR3. Germline lookup yields CDR1 MNHEY and CDR2 SMNVEV (reference sequence). CDR3 DNA sequence: TGTGCCAGTAGTCTCCTGGACAGCTACGAGCAGTACTTC. This translates into CASSLLDSYEQYF.

This clonotype was counted ten times or more. The V call is TRBV14, the J call TRBJ2-7, with 8 bases identical to TRBD1. CDR1 and CDR2 (germline): SGHDN, FVKESK. This CDR3 spans 14 amino acids. V dropped 4 bases and J dropped 6; count of bases not matched to a gene: 8. CDR3 coding DNA: TGTGCCAGCAGCCTTTCAGGGGGCGCGACCGAGCAGTACTTC. The encoded protein is CASSLSGGATEQYF. The full variable domain, with the rest looked up from reference TRBV14 and TRBJ2-7, is EAGVTQFPSHSVIEKGQTVTLRCDPISGHDNLYWYRRVMGKEIKFLLHFVKESKQDESGMPNNRFLAERTGGTYSTLKVQPAELEDSGVYFCASSLSGGATEQYFGPGTRLTVT.

As concerns this clonotype: Germline is not matched at one junction end, which may reflect a read error. The chain couples TRBV10-3 to TRBJ2-3; a weak D match, TRBD2 (5 bases). CDR3 length: 12 amino acids. The germline V gene encodes CDR1 ENHRY and CDR2 SYGVKD. The CDR3 nucleotides read TGTGCCACCGGGGATGGAGCAGATACGCAGTGTTTT. Protein product: CATGDGADTQCF.